This is a list of T cell receptor beta chains from one sample in a study of cytomegalovirus exposure and HLA in healthy donors. Here immunoSEQ multiplex PCR was the method, and the copy in TCRdb shows in-frame clones only, minus some. The sample has around 200,000 clones, around 83% seen once. The sample was PBMCs. Every receptor here comes from a girl aged 2-10 years in good health and CMV-seropositive. Both conserved end residues are part of each CDR3. Each record gives: D gene, clone size, J gene, V gene, CDR3 protein, CDR3 DNA. A D gene is named only where the DNA matches it firmly. Some rows mark clone size as missing; the rest say once, few, many or name a class of expanded clone.

NA | NA | TRBJ1-3 | TRBV5-4 | CASSKRSGAGNTIYF | TGTGCCAGCAGTAAACGATCGGGAGCTGGAAACACCATATATTTT
TRBD1 | NA | TRBJ1-2 | TRBV6-4 | CASSRDRGGGYTF | TGTGCCAGCAGTCGTGACAGGGGTGGAGGCTACACCTTC
NA | NA | TRBJ1-1 | TRBV6-5 | CASMGGGMNTEAFF | TGTGCCAGCATGGGGGGTGGGATGAACACTGAAGCTTTCTTT
TRBD2 | NA | TRBJ2-7 | TRBV28 | CASRGLAEFSYEQYF | TGTGCCAGCAGAGGACTAGCGGAATTCTCCTACGAGCAGTACTTC
TRBD2 | NA | TRBJ2-3 | TRBV4-1 | CASSQDKAAGGYTDTQYF | TGCGCCAGCAGCCAAGATAAGGCGGCGGGGGGCTATACAGATACGCAGTATTTT
TRBD1 | NA | TRBJ2-3 | TRBV4-1 | CASSRGGTGTDTQYF | TGCGCCAGCAGCCGAGGAGGGACAGGGACAGATACGCAGTATTTT
TRBD1 | NA | TRBJ1-5 | TRBV2 | CASSEEQGGRSNQPQHF | TGTGCCAGCAGTGAAGAGCAGGGGGGTCGTAGCAATCAGCCCCAGCATTTT
TRBD2 | few | TRBJ2-2 | TRBV5-1 | CASSYSGRDTGELFF | TGCGCCAGCAGTTACAGCGGGAGGGACACCGGGGAGCTGTTTTTT
NA | once | TRBJ1-1 | TRBV29-1 | CSVEGAVLTTEAFF | TGCAGCGTTGAAGGGGCAGTATTAACCACTGAAGCTTTCTTT
NA | NA | TRBJ1-2 | TRBV7-2 | CASSLRFAYTF | TGTGCCAGCAGCCTCAGATTTGCCTACACCTTC
NA | NA | TRBJ2-2 | TRBV5-5 | CASSWGHHTGELFF | TGTGCCAGCAGCTGGGGACATCACACCGGGGAGCTGTTTTTT
NA | NA | TRBJ1-6 | TRBV5-1 | CASSLSWEGNSPLHF | TGCGCCAGCAGCTTGTCGTGGGAGGGGAATTCACCCCTCCACTTT
NA | NA | TRBJ1-5 | TRBV12-5 | CASAQRQDNQPQHF | TGTGCTAGTGCCCAGAGACAGGACAATCAGCCCCAGCATTTT
TRBD1 | NA | TRBJ1-3 | TRBV11-2 | CASSRGQGGSGNTIYF | TGTGCCAGCAGCAGGGGACAGGGGGGCTCTGGAAACACCATATATTTT
NA | NA | TRBJ1-6 | TRBV5-5 | CASSPFSGGNSPLHF | TGTGCCAGCAGCCCCTTTTCGGGGGGGAATTCACCCCTCCACTTT
TRBD1 | few | TRBJ1-3 | TRBV5-1 | CASSLDRMTGTGNTIYF | TGCGCCAGCAGCTTGGATAGAATGACAGGGACTGGAAACACCATATATTTT
TRBD1 | few | TRBJ2-7 | TRBV6-1 | CASRTGGDEQYF | TGTGCCAGCAGAACAGGGGGCGACGAGCAGTACTTC
TRBD1 | once | TRBJ1-1 | TRBV5-1 | CASSLEGQGTTEAFF | TGCGCCAGCAGCTTGGAGGGACAGGGTACCACTGAAGCTTTCTTT
TRBD2 | NA | TRBJ2-1 | TRBV10-1 | CASSLTSGRDEQFF | TGCGCCAGCAGCCTCACTAGCGGGAGGGACGAGCAGTTCTTC
NA | NA | TRBJ1-1 | TRBV19 | CASRSNEVPEAFF | TGTGCCAGTAGATCCAACGAGGTCCCTGAAGCTTTCTTT
TRBD2 | NA | TRBJ2-7 | TRBV7-2 | CASSPSGGATYEQYF | TGTGCCAGCAGCCCAAGCGGGGGGGCGACCTACGAGCAGTACTTC
TRBD2 | few | TRBJ2-7 | TRBV6-5 | CASSYAGAYEQYF | TGTGCCAGCAGTTACGCGGGGGCCTACGAGCAGTACTTC
NA | few | TRBJ1-2 | TRBV2 | CASSSAGRDGYTF | TGTGCCAGCAGTTCGGCGGGAAGAGATGGCTACACCTTC
TRBD2 | NA | TRBJ2-6 | TRBV6-1 | CASSEAMGGSGANVLTF | TGTGCCAGCAGTGAAGCGATGGGGGGGAGTGGGGCCAACGTCCTGACTTTC
TRBD2 | NA | TRBJ2-3 | TRBV30 | CAWIQGTSGSTDTQYF | TGTGCCTGGATCCAAGGGACTAGCGGCTCCACAGATACGCAGTATTTT
TRBD1 | NA | TRBJ2-1 | TRBV7-3 | CASSLTGQGTFEQFF | TGTGCCAGCAGCTTAACGGGACAGGGTACTTTTGAGCAGTTCTTC
NA | once | TRBJ2-1 | TRBV6-5 | CASGQNYNEQFF | TGTGCCAGCGGACAAAACTACAATGAGCAGTTCTTC
TRBD2 | NA | TRBJ2-7 | TRBV30 | CAWNSGSSSYEQYF | TGTGCCTGGAATAGCGGGAGTAGCTCCTACGAGCAGTACTTC
NA | NA | TRBJ2-6 | TRBV28 | CASRLTAGANVLTF | TGTGCCAGCAGGCTAACTGCTGGGGCCAACGTCCTGACTTTC
NA | NA | TRBJ2-7 | TRBV5-4 | CASSLGRGSLGVAGGGEQYF | TGTGCCAGCAGCTTGGGAAGGGGCAGCTTGGGAGTCGCAGGGGGAGGCGAGCAGTACTTC
NA | NA | TRBJ1-1 | TRBV4-1 | CASSHLTRGITEAFF | TGCGCCAGCAGCCATTTGACCCGGGGTATTACTGAAGCTTTCTTT
NA | few | TRBJ1-1 | TRBV1 | CTSRSTGSTEAFF | TGCACCAGCAGGTCCACAGGGAGTACTGAAGCTTTCTTT
NA | NA | TRBJ1-1 | TRBV25-1 | CASSENSKGAEAFF | TGTGCCAGCAGTGAGAATTCGAAGGGGGCTGAAGCTTTCTTT
NA | NA | TRBJ1-1 | TRBV7-8 | CASSLEQGGKAFF | TGTGCCAGCAGCTTAGAGCAGGGTGGTAAAGCTTTCTTT
NA | NA | TRBJ1-2 | TRBV19 | CASSPGAAVNYGYTF | TGTGCCAGTAGTCCAGGGGCAGCAGTTAACTATGGCTACACCTTC
TRBD2 | NA | TRBJ2-3 | TRBV28 | CASSSSGSKQYF | TGTGCCAGCAGCTCGAGCGGGAGTAAGCAGTATTTT
NA | NA | TRBJ1-1 | TRBV5-1 | CASRSRGLGTEAFF | TGCGCCAGCAGGTCTAGGGGGTTGGGGACTGAAGCTTTCTTT
TRBD2 | NA | TRBJ2-7 | TRBV5-1 | CASNSGSSYEQYF | TGCGCCAGCAATAGCGGGAGTTCCTACGAGCAGTACTTC
TRBD2 | few | TRBJ2-7 | TRBV6-5 | CASSRSGRAYEQYF | TGTGCCAGCAGTCGAAGCGGGAGGGCCTACGAGCAGTACTTC
NA | NA | TRBJ2-7 | TRBV5-1 | CASRRLGSYEQYF | TGCGCCAGCAGGAGGCTGGGCTCCTACGAGCAGTACTTC
NA | NA | TRBJ1-2 | TRBV5-6 | CASTPVEQNYGYTF | TGTGCCAGCACCCCGGTGGAGCAAAACTATGGCTACACCTTC
TRBD2 | once | TRBJ2-2 | TRBV9 | CASSPRTSAGELFF | TGTGCCAGCAGCCCACGGACTAGCGCCGGGGAGCTGTTTTTT
TRBD2 | NA | TRBJ2-3 | TRBV19 | CASTPGGLQDTQYF | TGTGCCAGTACTCCGGGGGGACTTCAGGATACGCAGTATTTT
NA | NA | TRBJ2-1 | TRBV7-2 | CASSLAGQNYNEQFF | TGTGCCAGCAGCTTAGCGGGACAAAACTACAATGAGCAGTTCTTC
TRBD1 | NA | TRBJ1-5 | TRBV30 | CAWSGRQGAYQPQHF | TGTGCCTGGAGTGGGCGACAGGGGGCTTATCAGCCCCAGCATTTT
NA | NA | TRBJ2-2 | TRBV15 | CATSRVLPPGELFF | TGTGCCACCAGCAGAGTCCTACCCCCCGGGGAGCTGTTTTTT
NA | NA | TRBJ2-7 | TRBV28 | CASSGRERTSGEQYF | TGTGCCAGCAGTGGCCGGGAGCGAACTTCTGGGGAGCAGTACTTC
NA | NA | TRBJ2-3 | TRBV25-1 | CASSEIPSGPITDTQYF | TGTGCCAGCAGTGAAATTCCCTCAGGGCCCATCACAGATACGCAGTATTTT
NA | NA | TRBJ1-4 | TRBV20-1 | CSAQGAEKLFF | TGCAGTGCTCAGGGTGCGGAAAAACTGTTTTTT
TRBD1 | few | TRBJ1-2 | TRBV2 | CASREGQGNPNYGYTF | TGTGCCAGCAGGGAAGGACAGGGGAACCCTAACTATGGCTACACCTTC
TRBD1 | NA | TRBJ2-3 | TRBV28 | CASSSGQGADTRYF | TGTGCCAGCAGTTCGGGACAGGGTGCAGATACGCGGTATTTT
NA | NA | TRBJ2-5 | TRBV2 | CASSYPGAEETQYF | TGTGCCAGCAGTTATCCGGGTGCTGAAGAGACCCAGTACTTC
NA | few | TRBJ1-3 | TRBV25-1 | CASSEYLANRSGNTIYF | TGTGCCAGCAGTGAATATCTCGCGAATCGCTCTGGAAACACCATATATTTT
TRBD2 | once | TRBJ2-1 | TRBV4-2 | CASSQDSGGGVRRYNEQFF | TGTGCCAGCAGCCAAGATTCAGGCGGGGGGGTACGCCGTTACAATGAGCAGTTCTTC
NA | NA | TRBJ2-7 | TRBV2 | CASRRLSESYEQYF | TGTGCCAGCAGGAGGCTTTCGGAAAGCTACGAGCAGTACTTC